The 20 T cell receptor beta chains given below trace back to one sample, sequenced in a study of T-cell reconstitution after alpha-beta-depleted transplantation in children. Unique molecular identifiers were used to barcode this TCRbeta library. Each CDR3 protein gets one entry after TCRdb re-called the PCR reads with MiXCR. The data contain more than 500,000 distinct CDR3 sequences, roughly 10% of them seen just once; the ten biggest clones take up around 15%. Sequenced here: PBMCs, mostly from graft donor cells, sampled 180 days after TCRalphabeta/CD19-depleted stem cell transplant. The receptors were gathered from a female patient aged 2-9 years who had a stem cell transplant for aplastic anemia, so the T cells may come from the graft donor.

This clonotype occurred many times. V is TRBV4-3 and J is TRBJ1-6; D might be TRBD1 (6 bases). This CDR3 is built from 14 residues. V lost 6 bases and J 5 bases, leaving 11 bases between the germline ends. Germline CDR1 and CDR2: LGHNA and YSLEER. This chain's CDR3 is CASRHGQNNSPLHF. For the CDR3, the DNA is TGCGCCAGCAGACACGGACAGAATAATTCACCCCTCCACTTT.

V is TRBV28 and J is TRBJ2-1; D gene unclear. The length of the CDR3 is 16 residues. The ends were cut back, 3 bases at V and 4 bases at J, with 16 bases in the middle. Germline CDR1 reads MDHEN; CDR2 reads SYDVKM. CDR3 bases: TGTGCCAGCAGTTTGTCACGGCCCTCGTTGTACAATGAGCAGTTCTTC. It codes for CASSLSRPSLYNEQFF.

This clonotype was seen a few times. The V call is TRBV20-1, the J call TRBJ2-3, with 13 bases identical to TRBD2. CDR1 and CDR2 from the germline V gene are DFQATT and SNEGSKA (reference sequence). The CDR3 runs to 15 residues. V lost 4 bases, J lost 5 bases, and 6 bases stayed unmatched. The CDR3 region has the DNA TGCAGTGCTACCGGGACTAGCGGGATGAGAGATACGCAGTATTTT. It encodes CSATGTSGMRDTQYF.

This clonotype was recorded at least ten times. This chain links TRBV5-1 with TRBJ1-5; no clear D. The CDR3 spans 15 residues. Per germline, CDR1 SGHRS and CDR2 YFSETQ. The V gene lost 0 bases and the J gene lost 2 bases, with 9 bases spanning the gap. This chain's CDR3 is CASSLGAAGNQPQHF. For the CDR3, the DNA is TGCGCCAGCAGCTTGGGGGCAGCGGGCAATCAGCCCCAGCATTTT. The full variable domain, completed using reference TRBV5-1 and TRBJ1-5, is KAGVTQTPRYLIKTRGQQVTLSCSPISGHRSVSWYQQTPGQGLQFLFEYFSETQRNKGNFPGRFSGRQFSNSRSEMNVSTLELGDSALYLCASSLGAAGNQPQHFGDGTRLSIL.

CDR3 loop: CASSFRSLAQNTGELFF. CDR3 nucleotide sequence: TGTGCCAGTAGCTTTAGGAGCTTGGCACAAAACACCGGGGAGCTGTTTTTT. V is TRBV19 and J is TRBJ2-2; D gene uncertain. The CDR3 is made up of 17 amino acids. Trimming removed 6 bases from V and 2 bases from J, with 19 bases in between. Germline CDR1 reads LNHDA; CDR2 reads SQIVND (reference sequence).

The CDR3 spells CASSQPTGKNEQYF. CDR3 coding DNA: TGTGCCAGCAGCCAACCGACAGGGAAAAACGAGCAGTACTTC. The rearrangement uses TRBV4-2 and TRBJ2-7; 7 bases match TRBD1. J lost 5 bases, V lost 2 bases, and 6 bases had no gene match. Germline assignment: CDR1 LGHNA and CDR2 YNFKEQ. The CDR3 totals 14 residues.

The gene calls are TRBV7-8 and TRBJ2-3; 7 positions agree with TRBD2. The CDR3 totals 16 residues. With V trimmed by 0 bases and J by 4 bases, 7 bases remained unmatched. The germline V gene encodes CDR1 SGHVS and CDR2 FQNEAQ. This chain's CDR3 is CASSLAGGRDADTQYF. The CDR3 nucleotides read TGTGCCAGCAGCTTAGCGGGCGGGAGAGATGCAGATACGCAGTATTTT.

This clonotype was recorded many times. The chain joins TRBV18 to TRBJ1-1; D gene unclear. Trimming removed 1 base at V and 1 base at J, with 10 bases between. The CDR3 loop spans 15 amino acids. The germline gives CDR1 KGHSH, CDR2 LQKENI. The CDR3 loop is CASSPLGGSNTEAFF. In DNA, the CDR3 is TGTGCCAGCTCACCACTGGGTGGTTCGAACACTGAAGCTTTCTTT.

Many counts were recorded for this clonotype. The chain employs TRBV7-8 and TRBJ2-1; 7 bases are shared with TRBD1. CDR3 size: 15 residues. V shed 4 bases, J shed 4 bases, and the junction held 7 bases outside the gene matches. Germline V CDR1 and CDR2: SGHVS, FQNEAQ. For the CDR3, the DNA is TGTGCCAGCAGCTCCCGGGACAGACGGTACAATGAGCAGTTCTTC. Amino acids: CASSSRDRRYNEQFF.

Ten or more counts support this clonotype. This rearrangement joins TRBV15 to TRBJ2-5; D is possibly TRBD2 (6 bases). The CDR3 consists of 13 residues. The germline V gene has CDR1 LNHNV and CDR2 YYDKDF (reference sequence). Trimming took 9 bases from V and 4 from J, leaving 15 bases between them. The CDR3 is CATLGGPGETQYF. The CDR3 bases are TGTGCCACTCTGGGGGGTCCGGGAGAGACCCAGTACTTC.

The chain carries TRBV5-1 and TRBJ1-1; 8 nucleotides agree with TRBD1. Losses at the gene ends were 1 base for V and 0 bases for J; bases not matched to a gene: 8. The CDR3 has 17 amino acids. Germline assignment: CDR1 SGHRS and CDR2 YFSETQ. The CDR3 coding sequence is TGCGCCAGCAGCTTGAGGACGACAGGGGAGATGAACACTGAAGCTTTCTTT. It is translated as CASSLRTTGEMNTEAFF.

In this sample, this clonotype turned up many times. The gene calls are TRBV7-2 and TRBJ2-1; 10 bases fit TRBD2. The germline V gene encodes CDR1 SGHTA and CDR2 FQGNSA. V lost 5 bases, J lost 2 bases, and 3 bases stayed unmatched. CDR3 length equals 15 residues. This CDR3 reads CASSQLAGTYNEQFF. CDR3 in DNA: TGTGCCAGCAGCCAACTAGCGGGAACCTACAATGAGCAGTTCTTC. Variable domain in full (rest from reference TRBV7-2 and TRBJ2-1): GAGVSQSPSNKVTEKGKDVELRCDPISGHTALYWYRQSLGQGLEFLIYFQGNSAPDKSGLPSDRFSAERTGGSVSTLTIQRTQQEDSAVYLCASSQLAGTYNEQFFGPGTRLTVL.

The chain links TRBV19 to TRBJ1-2; 10 bases agree with TRBD1. CDR1 and CDR2 from the germline V gene are LNHDA and SQIVND (reference sequence). The V segment lost 4 bases and the J segment 10 bases; nucleotides outside the gene matches: 9. There are 14 residues in the CDR3. CDR3 sequence reads: CASSNPGTGVFYTF. CDR3 sequence (DNA): TGTGCCAGTAGTAACCCCGGGACAGGGGTCTTCTACACCTTC.

The chain links TRBV4-2 to TRBJ1-5; D unclear. The CDR3 length is 14 residues. The V gene lost 10 bases and the J gene lost 5 bases, with 18 bases spanning the gap. Germline CDR1 LGHNA, CDR2 YNFKEQ. CDR3 nucleotide sequence: TGTGCCATGAGCCCTGGGCCCAGCGATCAGCCCCAGCATTTT. It specifies CAMSPGPSDQPQHF.

This clonotype was counted once. This chain joins TRBV6-5 and TRBJ2-2; D may be TRBD2 (6 bases). V was shortened by 1 base and J by 3 bases, with 12 bases between the two germline ends. Per the germline V gene, CDR1 is MNHEY and CDR2 is SVGAGI. The CDR3 length is 16 residues. CDR3 region: CASSYLQRADTGELFF. CDR3 sequence (DNA): TGTGCCAGCAGTTACTTACAGCGGGCGGACACCGGGGAGCTGTTTTTT.

The chain has TRBV28 and TRBJ1-5; 8 bases agree with TRBD1. The CDR3 runs to 17 residues. Germline V gene sequence: CDR1 MDHEN, CDR2 SYDVKM. Unmatched junction bases numbered 14, after V lost 10 bases and J lost 0 bases. The CDR3 loop is CATSDRDGSLSNQPQHF. CDR3 sequence (DNA): TGTGCCACCTCGGACAGGGACGGCTCACTTAGCAATCAGCCCCAGCATTTT.

The V call is TRBV4-3, the J call TRBJ2-1, with 7 bases fitting TRBD1. The germline CDR1 and CDR2 sequences are LGHNA and YSLEER. V trimming: 4 bases; J trimming: 9 bases; junction bases outside the gene matches: 15. CDR3 size: 16 residues. The CDR3 DNA reads as TGCGCCAGCAGCCTAGGGACAGAATCTCGATCGGGTGAGCAGTTCTTC. Its protein product is CASSLGTESRSGEQFF.

The chain carries TRBV25-1 and TRBJ2-1; 7 bases map to TRBD2. The CDR3 has 14 residues. J gave up 7 bases and V 8 bases, and 11 bases lay outside the gene matches. Germline V gene lookup returns CDR1 MGHDK and CDR2 SYGVNS. CDR3 in DNA: TGTGCCAGCTCCGGGACTAACGGCTGGAATGAGCAGTTCTTC. It translates to CASSGTNGWNEQFF.

V is TRBV27 and J is TRBJ2-1, with 9 bases lining up with TRBD2. Trimming at V came to 1 base and at J to 0 bases, leaving 4 bases not matched to a gene. Germline CDR1 MNHEY, CDR2 SMNVEV (reference sequence). The CDR3 has 17 amino acids. The CDR3 DNA reads as TGTGCCAGCAGTTTATTGGGCGGGAGGGGCTCCTACAATGAGCAGTTCTTC. Protein product: CASSLLGGRGSYNEQFF.

This clonotype appeared a few times. This chain joins TRBV7-8 and TRBJ2-1, with 8 bases identical to TRBD1. With 1 base clipped from V and 10 bases from J, the junction kept 9 bases outside the gene matches. The CDR3 consists of 15 residues. Germline V lookup: CDR1 SGHVS, CDR2 FQNEAQ. The CDR3 here is CASSLGSRGTGEQFF. DNA of the CDR3: TGTGCCAGCAGCTTAGGGTCTCGCGGGACAGGAGAGCAGTTCTTC.